The clone carrying this TCR beta chain appeared once. No antigen is known for it. This specimen belongs to a study of T cell responses to AZD1222 COVID-19 vaccine. Produced via immunoSEQ multiplex PCR; TCRdb's table is partial and in-frame only. The table lists around 150,000 clones, more than 90% of them singletons. The V gene's germline CDR1 is KGHSH and CDR2 LQKENI. CDR3 length: 16 residues. The V end lost 2 bases, the J end lost 2 bases, and 13 bases lay between the germline ends. Study-wide results and caveats: At baseline, just six AZD1222 recipients tested seropositive. Mapped onto spike, vaccine-associated CD4 TCRs spanned it and were dominant at 160-218 and 743-854. Unmutated variant regions reportedly attract nearly half of all spike-specific TCRs. White British donors predominated, females outnumbered males, and clonal diversity was possibly underestimated.

The rearrangement joins TRBV18 to TRBJ1-3; tentatively, D is TRBD1 (6 bases). The sample consisted of peripheral blood, taken on day 0 of AZD1222 vaccination. The clonotype was recovered from an adult in good health. The CDR3 DNA follows: TGTGCCAGCTCACCAGTTACCACAGGGACTGGAAACACCATATATTTT. As protein: CASSPVTTGTGNTIYF. Full variable domain (outside the CDR3, taken from reference TRBV18 and TRBJ1-3): NAGVMQNPRHLVRRRGQEARLRCSPMKGHSHVYWYRQLPEEGLKFMVYLQKENIIDESGMPKERFSAEFPKEGPSILRIQQVVRGDSAAYFCASSPVTTGTGNTIYFGEGSWLTVV.